Presented here are 7 T cell receptor beta chains from one specimen sequenced in a study of cytomegalovirus exposure and HLA in healthy donors. PCR employed 60 Vbeta and 13 Jbeta primers. Assay: immunoSEQ multiplex PCR; the TCRdb copy retains only in-frame clones and omits some. The sample includes more than 200,000 clones. Input material: PBMCs. These receptor sequences come from a woman in her thirties in good health and CMV-seropositive.

The chain carries TRBV4-1 and TRBJ2-5; 8 nucleotides agree with TRBD2. The CDR3 totals 16 residues. Per germline, CDR1 MGHRA and CDR2 YSYEKL. The V segment lost 4 bases and the J segment 1 base; nucleotides outside the gene matches: 8. The CDR3 spells CASSREAGVGQETQYF. CDR3 DNA sequence: TGCGCCAGCAGCCGGGAAGCGGGAGTGGGCCAAGAGACCCAGTACTTC.

The genes are TRBV28 and TRBJ2-7, with 7 bases identical to TRBD2. The CDR3 length is 14 residues. The germline CDR1 and CDR2 sequences are MDHEN and SYDVKM. Trimming at V came to 2 bases and at J to 4 bases, leaving 5 bases not matched to a gene. The CDR3 is CASSLAGAIYEQYF. Written as DNA, the CDR3 is TGTGCCAGCAGTTTAGCGGGAGCGATATACGAGCAGTACTTC.

This chain connects TRBV6-6 to TRBJ1-3; D is uncertain. Trimming stripped 0 bases from V and 0 bases from J, with 9 bases between. CDR3 length: 16 amino acids. Germline V lookup: CDR1 MNHNY, CDR2 SVGAGI (reference sequence). The CDR3 nucleotides are TGTGCCAGCAGTTACTCGCTACCCACCTCTGGAAACACCATATATTTT. Amino acid sequence: CASSYSLPTSGNTIYF.

The chain links TRBV9 to TRBJ2-3; 9 bases are shared with TRBD2. The junction had 5 bases not matched to a gene; V was cut back by 4 bases and J by 2 bases. Germline lookup yields CDR1 SGDLS and CDR2 YYNGEE. CDR3 length: 15 residues. In DNA, the CDR3 is TGTGCCAGCAGCTTCCGACTAGCGGTCACAGATACGCAGTATTTT. Translation gives CASSFRLAVTDTQYF.

Comment on this clone: The junction departs from germline at one end; a sequencing error may be responsible. The chain joins TRBV6-5 to TRBJ1-1, with a weak D call TRBD1 (5 bases). This CDR3 has 14 residues. Per germline, CDR1 MNHEY and CDR2 SVGAGI. The CDR3 sequence: CASSYVRANTEAFF. The CDR3 region has the DNA TGTGCCAGTAGTTACGTCAGGGCGAACACTGAAGCTTTCTTT.

This sequence joins TRBV9 and TRBJ2-6; TRBD2 agrees at 13 bases. J lost 1 base, V lost 4 bases, and 5 bases had no gene match. The CDR3 loop spans 18 amino acids. CDR1 is SGDLS, CDR2 YYNGEE, per germline. The CDR3 nucleotides are TGTGCCAGCAGCCCGAGGGGACTAGCGGGATCTGGGGCCAACGTCCTGACTTTC. Protein sequence: CASSPRGLAGSGANVLTF.

The CDR3 loop reads CASSQSKGANYGYTF. The DNA of the CDR3 is TGTGCCAGCAGCCAATCCAAAGGGGCTAACTATGGCTACACCTTC. The V gene is TRBV6-4, the J gene TRBJ1-2; a possible D gene is TRBD1 (5 bases). Germline V gene sequence: CDR1 MRHNA, CDR2 SNTAGT. CDR3 size: 15 residues. Trimming cost V 6 bases and J 0 bases, with 14 bases left between them.